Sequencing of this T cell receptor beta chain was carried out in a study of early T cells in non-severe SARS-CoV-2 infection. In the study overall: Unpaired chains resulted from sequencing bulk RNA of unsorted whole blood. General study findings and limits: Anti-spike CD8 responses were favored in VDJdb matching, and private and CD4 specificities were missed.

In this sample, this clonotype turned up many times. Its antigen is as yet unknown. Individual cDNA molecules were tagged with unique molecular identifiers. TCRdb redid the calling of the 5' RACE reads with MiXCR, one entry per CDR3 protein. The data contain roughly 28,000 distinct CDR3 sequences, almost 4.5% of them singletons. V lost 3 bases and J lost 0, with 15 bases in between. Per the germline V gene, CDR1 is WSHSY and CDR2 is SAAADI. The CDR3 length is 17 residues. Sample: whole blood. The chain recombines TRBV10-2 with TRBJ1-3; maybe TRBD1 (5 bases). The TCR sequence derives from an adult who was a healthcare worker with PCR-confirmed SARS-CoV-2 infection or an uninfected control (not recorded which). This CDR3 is CASSDPRDAYSGNTIYF. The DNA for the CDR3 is TGCGCCAGCAGTGACCCCAGGGACGCCTACTCTGGAAACACCATATATTTT.